The T cell receptor beta chain described here comes from a study of vaccination effects on CD4 cells after COVID-19 (dated by TCRdb to the early 2020s). For context, the study as a whole: Participants received two doses of either the BNT162b2 or the mRNA-1273 mRNA SARS-CoV-2 vaccine. In both COVID-19 convalescent patients and infection-naive vaccine recipients, the study compared SARS-CoV-2 spike-specific CD4+ TCR repertoires from before mRNA vaccination with those from after it. A total of nine to ten COVID-19 convalescent patients and a handful of SARS-CoV-2-naive healthy vaccine recipients were included in the full study. Cultures from other donors in the study were sequenced with the Oncomine TCR Beta short-read assay on an Illumina iSeq 100.

The CDR3 numbers 14 residues from cysteine through phenylalanine. The kept DNA is CDR3 alone, 42 bases in frame from the first base. Via the germline V gene (reference sequence), CDR1 is LNHDA and CDR2 SQIVND. V loses 4 bases, J loses 2 bases, and the germline ends lie 11 bases apart. The library was produced with the immunoSEQ multiplex PCR assay. DNA from the CD4+ T cells that had been cultured and isolated underwent TCR beta CDR3 sequencing. As for how the authors treated the data: Non-productive TCR sequences were removed and reads were trimmed to the CDR3 region, keeping CDR3s of at least 7 amino acids. Antigen-specific clonotypes were identified using the MANAFEST web app by comparison of expansion in peptide wells against reference cultures. To count as positive, a clone had to show expansion at FDR<0.05 compared with the reference and with all other wells, an odds ratio above 5, and a frequency above 0.1% in two replicate wells. A clonotype was called cross-reactive if it was significantly expanded both in SARS-CoV-2 spike wells and in at least one common cold coronavirus spike condition. Levenshtein distance calculated with the stringdist R package was used to assess CDR3 similarity, and unrooted trees were constructed with ape in R 3.6.1. TCRdb's version of the immuneACCESS table is confined to in-frame rearrangements and falls short of the full clone set. An unresolved V gene accounts for under half of the shortfall where checked; the remainder is of unknown origin. The D gene and trimming were derived from the DNA, and the V and J assignments and clone size from that table. For this sample there are tens of thousands of clones; more than 75% appear just once. The top ten constitute around 5.5% of the sample.

General findings and caveats noted by the study authors: Marked clonal contraction was observed in both infection-induced and vaccine-induced clones at late post-vaccination timepoints, consistent with waning T cell responses. Among healthy vaccine recipients, nearly all vaccine-induced clones were SARS-CoV-2 mono-reactive, and only 1 of 255 was cross-reactive with common cold coronaviruses. The study was limited by a small number of convalescent patients and lacked early post-infection timepoints.

Remarks on this clone: It has no known antigen specificity. Base qualities are missing; no much larger clone stands one base away.

In the ViraFEST assay, PBMC were stimulated with viral peptide pools, and antigen-specific CD4+ T cell clonotypes were then identified by expansion using TCR sequencing. After more than 9 days of culture, CD4+ T cells were isolated with the EasySep CD4+ T cell isolation kit. Negative nucleocapsid antibody results before and after vaccination confirmed that the healthy vaccine recipients had no prior SARS-CoV-2 infection. Each well held fewer than 2.5 million PBMC cultured in IMDM containing about 5.4% human AB serum, 10 IU/ml IL-2 and gentamicin, along with roughly 10 ug/ml peptides. Half of the culture medium was replaced with fresh IL-2-containing medium on days 3 and 7. Unless otherwise noted, each peptide stimulation condition was cultured in triplicate wells. Using Ficoll-Paque Plus gradient centrifugation, PBMC were separated from whole blood and then either used fresh or cryopreserved at -140C. The overlapping peptide pools covered the spike proteins of SARS-CoV-2 and of the common cold coronaviruses HCoV-NL63, HCoV-OC43 and HCoV-229E. The QIAamp micro DNA kit was used to extract genomic DNA from the cultured CD4+ T cells.

This sequence was found in a human donor who received a COVID-19 vaccine. The source material was CD4+ T cells from PBMCs cultured with HCoV-OC43 spike peptides, sampled before COVID-19 vaccination. The sample's cell subset or site, from its label and the paper: HCoV-OC43 spike overlapping peptide pool stimulation. This chain joins TRBV19 to TRBJ1-2, with no confidently assigned D gene. The CDR3 in this case is CASSTGQPNYGYTF. The nucleotides read TGTGCCAGTAGTACTGGGCAGCCGAACTATGGCTACACCTTC. Beyond the CDR3, the reference TRBV19 and TRBJ1-2 genes provide the residues; the full variable domain reads: DGGITQSPKYLFRKEGQNVTLSCEQNLNHDAMYWYRQDPGQGLRLIYYSQIVNDFQKGDIAEGYSVSREKKESFPLTVTSAQKNPTAFYLCASSTGQPNYGYTFGSGTRLTVV.